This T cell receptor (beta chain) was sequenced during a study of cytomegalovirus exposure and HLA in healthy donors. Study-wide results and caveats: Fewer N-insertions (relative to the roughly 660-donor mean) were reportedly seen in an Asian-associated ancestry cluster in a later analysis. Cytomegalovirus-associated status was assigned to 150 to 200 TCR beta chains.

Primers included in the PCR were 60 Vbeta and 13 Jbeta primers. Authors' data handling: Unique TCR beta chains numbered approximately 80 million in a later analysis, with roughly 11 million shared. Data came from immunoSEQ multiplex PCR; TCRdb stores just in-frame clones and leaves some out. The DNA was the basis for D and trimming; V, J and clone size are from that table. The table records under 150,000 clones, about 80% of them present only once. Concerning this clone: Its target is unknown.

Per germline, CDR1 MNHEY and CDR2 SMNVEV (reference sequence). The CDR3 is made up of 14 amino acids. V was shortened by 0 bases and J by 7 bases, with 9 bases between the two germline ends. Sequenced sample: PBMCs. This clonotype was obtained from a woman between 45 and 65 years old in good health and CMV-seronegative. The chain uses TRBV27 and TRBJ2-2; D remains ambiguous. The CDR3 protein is CASSLSIRGGELFF. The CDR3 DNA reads TGTGCCAGCAGTTTATCGATACGAGGCGGGGAGCTGTTTTTT.